The TCR beta chain under discussion was sequenced for a study of cytomegalovirus exposure and HLA in healthy donors. Trimming shortened V by 3 bases and J by 6 bases, and 21 bases separated the two germline ends. CDR3 length: 17 residues. Looked up from germline, CDR1 is SGHDT and CDR2 is YYEEEE. Researchers ran the PCR with 60 Vbeta and 13 Jbeta primers. Only in-frame clones appear in the TCRdb table, and some are missing; sequencing was by immunoSEQ multiplex PCR. This table holds about 120,000 clones, 81% found once. Worth noting for this clone: Its antigen is undetermined.

Study conclusions and caveats: Serostatus for CMV was the only available immune exposure information. What a later analysis reportedly showed was that an Asian-associated ancestry cluster had fewer N-insertions than the roughly 670-donor mean. The productive fraction for most TCR beta V segments was about 90% or about 30% in an earlier analysis.

This chain links TRBV5-6 with TRBJ1-4; D possibly corresponds to TRBD1 (6 bases). The sample taken for sequencing was PBMCs. This TCR was sampled from a middle-aged woman in good health and CMV-seronegative. This chain's CDR3 is CASSSLFRGGLHEKLFF. CDR3 in DNA: TGTGCCAGCAGCTCGCTTTTTCGCGGGGGGCTACATGAAAAACTGTTTTTT. Using reference TRBV5-6 and TRBJ1-4 for the parts outside the CDR3, the full variable domain is DAGVTQSPTHLIKTRGQQVTLRCSPKSGHDTVSWYQQALGQGPQFIFQYYEEEERQRGNFPDRFSGHQFPNYSSELNVNALLLGDSALYLCASSSLFRGGLHEKLFFGSGTQLSVL.